The present entry profiles one T cell receptor beta chain with its context. Its specificity is unknown. Cultured CD4+ T-cell DNA underwent Oncomine TCR Beta short-read sequencing. CD4+ T cells were cultured, and genomic DNA was extracted from them. TCRdb redid the calling of the PCR reads with MiXCR, one entry per CDR3 protein. The sample records 9,500 to 13,000 distinct CDR3 sequences, 25% to 30% being singletons. The treatment is: approximately 9-day PBMC culture with coronavirus spike peptide pools or control peptides (ViraFEST assay). CD4+ T cells of the unexposed donor were collected before the COVID-19 pandemic (2011-2018). The probes, which were SARS-CoV-2 S/N and four cold-coronavirus spikes, were applied to unexposed-donor CD4+ T cells, cells permitting. The source of the sample is a study of vaccination and CD4 T cells after COVID-19. About the research overall: Post-diagnosis, post-COVID samples were collected after a median 101 days, ranging 35 to 161. Points from the study as a whole: Researchers looked at relatively few convalescent patients and had no early post-infection timepoints. Median SARS-CoV-2-reactive clonotype numbers went from 21 to 38; this increase was not significant.

This CDR3 contains 14 residues. Germline CDR1 reads MNHEY; CDR2 reads SVGAGI. Trimming cost V 0 bases and J 7 bases, with 12 bases left between them. The V and J genes are TRBV6-5 and TRBJ2-5, with D uncertain. The sequenced sample consisted of CD4+ T cells from blood, cultured in vitro. The origin of this receptor is a human donor in good health. CDR3 nucleotide sequence: TGTGCCAGCAGTTACTCGAAACAAGCTGGGACCCAGTACTTC. This gives the protein CASSYSKQAGTQYF.